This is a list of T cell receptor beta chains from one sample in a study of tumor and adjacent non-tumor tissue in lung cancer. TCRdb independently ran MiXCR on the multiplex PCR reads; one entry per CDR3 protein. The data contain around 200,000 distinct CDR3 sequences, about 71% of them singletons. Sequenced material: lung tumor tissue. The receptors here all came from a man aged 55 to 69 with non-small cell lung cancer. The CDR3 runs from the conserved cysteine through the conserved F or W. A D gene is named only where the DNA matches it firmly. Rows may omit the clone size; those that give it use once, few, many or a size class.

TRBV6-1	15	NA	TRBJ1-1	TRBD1	TGTGCCAGCACCCCGGGACAGGGGTTTAGGACTGAAGCTTTCTTT	CASTPGQGFRTEAFF
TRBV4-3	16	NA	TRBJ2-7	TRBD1	TGCTCCAGCAGCCAGAGCCCCGTGACAGGGGGCTACGAGCAGTACTTT	CSSSQSPVTGGYEQYF
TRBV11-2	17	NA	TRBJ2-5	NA	TGTGCGAGCAGCTTAGGGGTAATCAAGACGGTCCAAGAGACCCAGTACTTC	CASSLGVIKTVQETQYF
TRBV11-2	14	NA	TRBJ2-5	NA	TGTGCCAGCAGCTGGTGGGGTGCAGGGGTGACCCAGTACTTC	CASSWWGAGVTQYF
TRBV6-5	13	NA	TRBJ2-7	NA	TGTGCCAGCAGCCCCCGATCCTCCTACGAGCAGTACTTC	CASSPRSSYEQYF
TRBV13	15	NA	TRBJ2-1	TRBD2	TGTGCCAACAGCTTAGGAGGACTAGTGGTAGCTGAGCAGTTCTTC	CANSLGGLVVAEQFF
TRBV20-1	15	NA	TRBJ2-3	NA	TGCAGGACTAGAGGGGCCGGGACGGGCACAGATACGCAGTATTTT	CRTRGAGTGTDTQYF
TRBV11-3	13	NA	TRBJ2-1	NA	TGTGCCAGTAGCCCCCGACAGTACGATGAGCAGTTCTTC	CASSPRQYDEQFF
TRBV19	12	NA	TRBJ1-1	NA	TGTGCCAGTAGTCCTCAGAGGGCTGAAGCTTTCTTT	CASSPQRAEAFF
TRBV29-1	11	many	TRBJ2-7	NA	TGCAGCGTTGATTACGGCTACGAGCAGTACTTC	CSVDYGYEQYF
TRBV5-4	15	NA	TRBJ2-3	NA	TGTGTCAGCAGCTTGGAGACTAGGAGGACAGATACGCAGTATTTT	CVSSLETRRTDTQYF
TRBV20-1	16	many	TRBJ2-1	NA	TGCAGTGCTAGAGTCATCGCGGGGGCAACCTACAATGAGCAGTTCTTC	CSARVIAGATYNEQFF
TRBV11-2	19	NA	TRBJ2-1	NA	TGTGCCAGCAGCTTAGGTGCCGACGGAGGGGGGGTCTCCTACAATGAGCAGTTCTTC	CASSLGADGGGVSYNEQFF
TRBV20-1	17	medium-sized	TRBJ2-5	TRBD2	TGCAGTGCTAGACCCTTTCCCTTGGGACTAGCGGGAGAGACCCAGTACTTC	CSARPFPLGLAGETQYF
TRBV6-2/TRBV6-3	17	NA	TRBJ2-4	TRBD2	TGTGCCAGCAGCCGCTCGGGAGGGGGACCAGCCAAAAACATTCAGTACTTC	CASSRSGGGPAKNIQYF
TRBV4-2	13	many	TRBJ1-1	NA	TGTGCCAGCAGCCAAGATAAGTGGGGTGAAGCTTTCTTT	CASSQDKWGEAFF
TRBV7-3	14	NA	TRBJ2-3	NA	TGTGCCAGCGGCTTAACTGGGTACACAGATACGCAGTATTTT	CASGLTGYTDTQYF
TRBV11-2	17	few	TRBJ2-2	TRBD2	TGTGCCAGCAGCTGGCCGGTACGGGGGGTGAACACCGGGGAGCTGTCTTTT	CASSWPVRGVNTGELSF
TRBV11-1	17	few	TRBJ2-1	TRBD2	TGTGTCAGCAGCTTATCTCGGCTAGCGGGAGGCAACAATGAGCAACTCTTC	CVSSLSRLAGGNNEQLF
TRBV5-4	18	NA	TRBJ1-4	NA	TGTACCAGCAGCTTGGGAGGAGCACTTAGCGTAACTAATGAAAAACTGTTTTTT	CTSSLGGALSVTNEKLFF
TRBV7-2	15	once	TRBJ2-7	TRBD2	TGTGCCAGCAGCTCCGGACTAGCGGGAGGGTACGAGCAGTACTTC	CASSSGLAGGYEQYF
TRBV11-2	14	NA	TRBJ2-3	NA	TGTGCCAGCAGCTTAGACATCGGTGGGGGTAAGCAGTATTTT	CASSLDIGGGKQYF
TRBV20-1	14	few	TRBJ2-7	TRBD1	TGCAGTCCTAGTCCGGGACAGGGGGCCTTCGAGCAGTACTTC	CSPSPGQGAFEQYF
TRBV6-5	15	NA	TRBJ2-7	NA	TGTGCCAGCAGCGCCGGGGCAGGAGCCTTCTCGGCGCAGTACTTC	CASSAGAGAFSAQYF
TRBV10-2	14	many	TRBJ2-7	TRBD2	TGCGCCAGCAGTGTCACAGCGGGAGATTCCGAGCAGTACTTC	CASSVTAGDSEQYF
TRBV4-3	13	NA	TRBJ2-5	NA	TGCTCCAGCAGCCAAGTTGTTGGGCTTTCCCAGTACTTC	CSSSQVVGLSQYF
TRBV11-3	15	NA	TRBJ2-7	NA	TGTGACAGCAGGAGAGGGGGTGGTAGGGCCAACGAACAGTACTTC	CDSRRGGGRANEQYF
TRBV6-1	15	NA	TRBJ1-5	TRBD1	TGTGCCAGCAATTCGGACAGGGCAGGGAATCACCCCCAGCATTTT	CASNSDRAGNHPQHF
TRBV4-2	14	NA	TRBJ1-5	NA	TGTGCCAGCAGCCAAAAGGGACACAATCAGCCCCAGCATTTT	CASSQKGHNQPQHF
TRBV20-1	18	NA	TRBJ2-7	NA	TGCAGTCTGGATCCGGTGGTCGACCAACGTGGGTTTTCCTACGAGCAGTACTTC	CSLDPVVDQRGFSYEQYF
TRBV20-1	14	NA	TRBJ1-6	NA	TGCAATGCTAGGCCTCCTCTTGGCGATTCACCCCTCCACTTT	CNARPPLGDSPLHF
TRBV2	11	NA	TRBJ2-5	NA	TGTGCCAGCAAATTCGGGGAGACCCAGTACTTC	CASKFGETQYF
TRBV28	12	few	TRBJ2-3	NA	TGTGCCAGCACCCTCAAACCAGATACGCAGTATTTT	CASTLKPDTQYF